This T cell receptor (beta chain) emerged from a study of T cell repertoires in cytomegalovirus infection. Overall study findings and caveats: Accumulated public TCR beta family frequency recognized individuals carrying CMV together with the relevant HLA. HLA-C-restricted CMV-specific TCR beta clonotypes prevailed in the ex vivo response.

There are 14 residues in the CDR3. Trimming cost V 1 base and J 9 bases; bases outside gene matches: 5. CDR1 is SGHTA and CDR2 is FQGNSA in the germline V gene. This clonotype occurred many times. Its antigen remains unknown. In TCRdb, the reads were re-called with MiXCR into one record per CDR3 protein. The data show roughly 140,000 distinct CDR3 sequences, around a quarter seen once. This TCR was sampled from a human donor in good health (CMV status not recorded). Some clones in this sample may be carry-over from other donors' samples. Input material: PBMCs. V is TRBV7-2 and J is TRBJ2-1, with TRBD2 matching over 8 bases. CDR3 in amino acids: CASSLDGTSSEQFF. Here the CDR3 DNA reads TGTGCCAGCAGCTTAGACGGGACTAGTAGTGAGCAGTTCTTC. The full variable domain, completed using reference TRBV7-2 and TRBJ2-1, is GAGVSQSPSNKVTEKGKDVELRCDPISGHTALYWYRQSLGQGLEFLIYFQGNSAPDKSGLPSDRFSAERTGGSVSTLTIQRTQQEDSAVYLCASSLDGTSSEQFFGPGTRLTVL.